This paragraph reports one T cell receptor beta chain. The data were obtained in a study of blood T cell repertoires in COVID-19. Per the original methods: The authors estimated nucleated cell counts from reference gene primer amplification. Libraries were prepared by immunoSEQ multiplex PCR; TCRdb keeps only in-frame clonotypes and omits some of them. The D gene and trimming were derived from the DNA, and the V and J assignments and clone size from that table. The sample has about 480,000 clones, around nine tenths seen once. The CDR3 totals 16 residues. Germline CDR1 reads KGHSH; CDR2 reads LQKENI. Trimming removed 0 bases at V and 2 bases at J, with 8 bases between.

J is TRBJ2-6 and V is TRBV18; D unclear. This clonotype was obtained from a woman aged 40 to 49 who had recovered from COVID-19. Specimen: PBMCs or T cells enriched from blood (not recorded which). CDR3: CASSPPGLAGANVLTF. In DNA form, the CDR3 reads TGTGCCAGCTCACCACCGGGCTTAGCTGGGGCCAACGTCCTGACTTTC.